One and the same sample provided the 8 T cell receptor beta chains below, sequenced in a study of T cells in Graves' hyperthyroidism and ophthalmopathy. Amplified TCR beta CDR3 regions derived from RNA transcripts. TCR CDR3 regions were first amplified by RT-PCR with HTBI primers. A single record per CDR3 protein comes from TCRdb applying MiXCR to the multiplex PCR reads. The sample lists about 500,000 distinct CDR3 sequences; approximately 16% were seen once. The specimen sequenced was blood. The source of these receptors is a woman aged 25 to 39 with Graves' ophthalmopathy.

The V call is TRBV9, the J call TRBJ2-1; 7 bases line up with TRBD1. The V segment lost 6 bases and the J segment 2 bases; nucleotides outside the gene matches: 8. This CDR3 comprises 15 residues. Germline V gene sequence: CDR1 SGDLS, CDR2 YYNGEE. The CDR3 is CASTTEGAAYNEQFF. CDR3 nucleotide sequence: TGTGCCAGCACCACAGAGGGGGCTGCCTACAATGAGCAGTTCTTC.

Many counts were recorded for this clonotype. This sequence joins TRBV6-2 or TRBV6-3 and TRBJ2-2; the D is unclear. Germline values: CDR1 MNHEY, CDR2 SVGEGT. The length of the CDR3 is 13 residues. Trimming removed 2 bases from V and 3 bases from J, with 4 bases in between. CDR3 protein: CASSYQDTGELFF. CDR3 in DNA: TGTGCCAGCAGTTACCAAGACACCGGGGAGCTGTTTTTT.

This clonotype was counted a few times. The rearrangement uses TRBV19 and TRBJ2-2; D gene unclear. This CDR3 has 15 amino acids. Germline CDR1 LNHDA, CDR2 SQIVND (reference sequence). Trimming took 4 bases from V and 0 from J, leaving 9 bases between them. The CDR3: CASSSGESNTGELFF. The CDR3 coding sequence is TGTGCCAGTAGTAGCGGAGAATCGAACACCGGGGAGCTGTTTTTT.

This clonotype was recorded at least ten times. The chain couples TRBV9 to TRBJ1-2; no definite D call. The V and J ends lost 3 bases and 0 bases respectively, with 12 bases between them. Germline CDR1 SGDLS, CDR2 YYNGEE. The CDR3 sequence is 15 residues long. The CDR3 sequence is CASSGSNTANYGYTF. The CDR3 region has the DNA TGTGCCAGCAGCGGATCTAATACAGCTAACTATGGCTACACCTTC.

The V call is TRBV25-1, the J call TRBJ2-5; 9 bases match TRBD2. The CDR3 is 13 residues long. J was trimmed by 6 bases and V by 8 bases; bases with no gene match: 7. CDR1 MGHDK and CDR2 SYGVNS come from the germline V gene. This CDR3 reads CASGGAGGQTQYF. The CDR3 coding sequence is TGTGCCAGCGGGGGGGCGGGAGGGCAGACCCAGTACTTC.

Many counts were recorded for this clonotype. This chain connects TRBV11-2 to TRBJ2-5; 8 nucleotides match TRBD1. Trimming cost V 0 bases and J 2 bases; bases outside gene matches: 11. Germline-derived CDR1 and CDR2 are SGHAT and FQNNGV. The CDR3 is 18 residues long. CDR3 in DNA: TGTGCCAGCAGCTTAGATCTGTTGAGACAGGGGAGGCAAGAGACCCAGTACTTC. Protein: CASSLDLLRQGRQETQYF.

This clonotype has ten or more counts. The chain recombines TRBV27 with TRBJ2-3; weak D call: TRBD2 (5 bases). Germline CDR1 reads MNHEY; CDR2 reads SMNVEV (reference sequence). The V end was cut by 6 bases, the J end by 5 bases, with 15 bases between. The CDR3 sequence is 14 residues long. The CDR3 loop is CASRPGRRRDTQYF. The CDR3 DNA sequence: TGTGCCAGCAGACCCGGACGGAGGAGAGATACGCAGTATTTT.

This clonotype was recorded many times. The chain combines TRBV28 with TRBJ2-7; 8 bases align to TRBD2. The length of the CDR3 is 14 residues. After removal of 6 bases from V and 2 bases from J, the junction contained 6 bases not matched to a gene. Germline V gene data show CDR1 as MDHEN and CDR2 as SYDVKM. CDR3 nucleotides: TGTGCCAGCAGAGTAGCGGGACCACCCTACGAGCAGTACTTC. Translating it yields CASRVAGPPYEQYF.